The sequence of this T cell receptor (beta chain) was determined in a study of shared clonotypes between healthy human individuals. The CDR3 runs 15 residues. Trimming pared 2 bases from V and 7 bases from J, leaving 14 bases between. Germline assignment: CDR1 KGHSH and CDR2 LQKENI. Assay used: immunoSEQ multiplex PCR; TCRdb lists only in-frame clones, some missing. The data hold approximately 740,000 clones, with around two thirds observed a single time. The table lists this clone with a count of one. The gene calls are TRBV18 and TRBJ1-4; D remains ambiguous. The clonotype was recovered from a woman in her thirties in good health. Specimen: memory CD4+ T cells sorted from blood. As for subset: CD45RA-negative fraction. This CDR3 is CASSPRSGRVEKLFF. Written as DNA, the CDR3 is TGTGCCAGCTCACCAAGAAGTGGGCGCGTTGAAAAACTGTTTTTT.